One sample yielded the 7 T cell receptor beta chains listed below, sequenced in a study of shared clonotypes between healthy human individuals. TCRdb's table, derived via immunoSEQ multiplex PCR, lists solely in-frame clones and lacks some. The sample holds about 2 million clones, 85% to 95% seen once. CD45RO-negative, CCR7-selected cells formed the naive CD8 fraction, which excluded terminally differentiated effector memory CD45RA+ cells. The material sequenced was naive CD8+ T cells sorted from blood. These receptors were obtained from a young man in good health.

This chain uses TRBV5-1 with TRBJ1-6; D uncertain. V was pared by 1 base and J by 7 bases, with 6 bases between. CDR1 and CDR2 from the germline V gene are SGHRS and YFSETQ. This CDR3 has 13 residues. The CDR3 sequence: CASSLMGNSPLHF. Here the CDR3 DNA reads TGCGCCAGCAGCTTGATGGGAAATTCACCCCTCCACTTT.

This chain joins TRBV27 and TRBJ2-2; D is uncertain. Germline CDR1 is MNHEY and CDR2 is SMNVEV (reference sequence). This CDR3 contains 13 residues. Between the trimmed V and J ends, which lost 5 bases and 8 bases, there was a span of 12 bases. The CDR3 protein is CASSPDPRGELFF. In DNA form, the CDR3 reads TGTGCCAGCAGTCCGGACCCTCGGGGGGAGCTGTTTTTT.

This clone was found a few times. CDR3 amino acids: CASSPGQFSPLHF. The CDR3 DNA reads as TGTGCCAGCAGCCCGGGACAGTTTTCACCCCTCCACTTT. The V gene is TRBV6-5, the J gene TRBJ1-6, with 7 bases identical to TRBD1. The CDR3 spans 13 residues. CDR1 and CDR2 (germline): MNHEY, SVGAGI. J gave up 9 bases and V 6 bases, and 5 bases lay outside the gene matches.

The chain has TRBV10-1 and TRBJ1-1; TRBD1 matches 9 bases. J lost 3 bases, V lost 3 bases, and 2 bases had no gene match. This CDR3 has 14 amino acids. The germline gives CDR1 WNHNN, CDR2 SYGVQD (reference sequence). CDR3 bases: TGCGCCAGCAGTGACGGACAGGGGCACACTGAAGCTTTCTTT. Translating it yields CASSDGQGHTEAFF.

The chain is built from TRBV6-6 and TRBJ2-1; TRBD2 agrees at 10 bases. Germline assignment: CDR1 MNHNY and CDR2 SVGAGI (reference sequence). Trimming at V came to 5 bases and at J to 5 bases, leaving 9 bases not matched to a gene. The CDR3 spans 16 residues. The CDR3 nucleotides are TGTGCCAGCAGTCACCAGCGGGAGGGCGTTGACAATGAGCAGTTCTTC. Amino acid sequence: CASSHQREGVDNEQFF.

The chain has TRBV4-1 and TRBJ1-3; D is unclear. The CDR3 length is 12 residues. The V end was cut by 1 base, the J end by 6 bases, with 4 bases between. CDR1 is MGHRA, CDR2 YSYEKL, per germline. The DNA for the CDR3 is TGCGCCAGCAGCCAAGGTACAAACACCATATATTTT. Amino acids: CASSQGTNTIYF.

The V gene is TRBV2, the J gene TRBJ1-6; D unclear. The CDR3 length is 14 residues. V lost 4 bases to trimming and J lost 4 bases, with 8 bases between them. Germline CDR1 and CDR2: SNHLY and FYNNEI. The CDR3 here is CASSGPDYNSPLHF. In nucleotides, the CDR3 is TGTGCCAGCAGTGGACCAGATTATAATTCACCCCTCCACTTT.